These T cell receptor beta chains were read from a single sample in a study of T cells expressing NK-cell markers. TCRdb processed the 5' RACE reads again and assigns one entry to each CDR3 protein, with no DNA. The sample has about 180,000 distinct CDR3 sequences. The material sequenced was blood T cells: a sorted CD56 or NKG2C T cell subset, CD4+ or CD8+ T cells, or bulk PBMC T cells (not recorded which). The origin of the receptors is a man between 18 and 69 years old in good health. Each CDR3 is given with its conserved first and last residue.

CDR3 protein: CSVEDLAVPGEMRYNEQFF; J gene: TRBJ2-1; V gene: TRBV29-1
CDR3 protein: CASRQGLEAFF; J gene: TRBJ1-1; V gene: TRBV4-1
CDR3 protein: CASKNRGGKTEAFF; J gene: TRBJ1-1; V gene: TRBV6-1
CDR3 protein: CASSRGQGISGNTIYF; J gene: TRBJ1-3; V gene: TRBV4-2
CDR3 protein: CASTDQVFNEQFF; J gene: TRBJ2-1; V gene: TRBV7-9
CDR3 protein: CASTLLYTGGTEAFF; J gene: TRBJ1-1; V gene: TRBV6-5
CDR3 protein: CASGSRDTQETQYF; J gene: TRBJ2-5; V gene: TRBV12-5
CDR3 protein: CASSPAASAVSDTQYF; J gene: TRBJ2-3; V gene: TRBV7-9
CDR3 protein: CASSLGTRSTDTQYF; J gene: TRBJ2-3; V gene: TRBV7-3
CDR3 protein: CASSLSYRTNYKVEQFF; J gene: TRBJ2-1; V gene: TRBV4-2